The clone carrying this T cell receptor beta chain was detected only a few times. What it binds is not known. The data originate from a study of high-grade serous ovarian cancer treatment subgroups. Tumor samples were taken before definitive surgery or chemotherapy. Regarding the study as a whole: Same-patient tumor repertoires overlapped at about 0.095 to 0.8; different patients barely overlapped.

CDR1 and CDR2 (germline): SGDLS, YYNGEE. The CDR3 covers 14 residues. Germline trimming cut 4 bases from V and 6 bases from J; bases unmatched to any gene: 10. Assay: immunoSEQ multiplex PCR; the TCRdb copy retains only in-frame clones and omits some. Of 5,500 to 6,500 clones detected, roughly three quarters appear once; the ten largest clones hold more than 5.5%. J is TRBJ2-7 and V is TRBV9, with 7 nucleotides matching TRBD1. Source material: tumor tissue. This clonotype was sampled from a human donor with high-grade serous ovarian cancer. This chain's CDR3 is CASSTRDSTSEQYF. In DNA, the CDR3 is TGTGCCAGCAGCACTCGGGACAGTACTTCCGAGCAGTACTTC.